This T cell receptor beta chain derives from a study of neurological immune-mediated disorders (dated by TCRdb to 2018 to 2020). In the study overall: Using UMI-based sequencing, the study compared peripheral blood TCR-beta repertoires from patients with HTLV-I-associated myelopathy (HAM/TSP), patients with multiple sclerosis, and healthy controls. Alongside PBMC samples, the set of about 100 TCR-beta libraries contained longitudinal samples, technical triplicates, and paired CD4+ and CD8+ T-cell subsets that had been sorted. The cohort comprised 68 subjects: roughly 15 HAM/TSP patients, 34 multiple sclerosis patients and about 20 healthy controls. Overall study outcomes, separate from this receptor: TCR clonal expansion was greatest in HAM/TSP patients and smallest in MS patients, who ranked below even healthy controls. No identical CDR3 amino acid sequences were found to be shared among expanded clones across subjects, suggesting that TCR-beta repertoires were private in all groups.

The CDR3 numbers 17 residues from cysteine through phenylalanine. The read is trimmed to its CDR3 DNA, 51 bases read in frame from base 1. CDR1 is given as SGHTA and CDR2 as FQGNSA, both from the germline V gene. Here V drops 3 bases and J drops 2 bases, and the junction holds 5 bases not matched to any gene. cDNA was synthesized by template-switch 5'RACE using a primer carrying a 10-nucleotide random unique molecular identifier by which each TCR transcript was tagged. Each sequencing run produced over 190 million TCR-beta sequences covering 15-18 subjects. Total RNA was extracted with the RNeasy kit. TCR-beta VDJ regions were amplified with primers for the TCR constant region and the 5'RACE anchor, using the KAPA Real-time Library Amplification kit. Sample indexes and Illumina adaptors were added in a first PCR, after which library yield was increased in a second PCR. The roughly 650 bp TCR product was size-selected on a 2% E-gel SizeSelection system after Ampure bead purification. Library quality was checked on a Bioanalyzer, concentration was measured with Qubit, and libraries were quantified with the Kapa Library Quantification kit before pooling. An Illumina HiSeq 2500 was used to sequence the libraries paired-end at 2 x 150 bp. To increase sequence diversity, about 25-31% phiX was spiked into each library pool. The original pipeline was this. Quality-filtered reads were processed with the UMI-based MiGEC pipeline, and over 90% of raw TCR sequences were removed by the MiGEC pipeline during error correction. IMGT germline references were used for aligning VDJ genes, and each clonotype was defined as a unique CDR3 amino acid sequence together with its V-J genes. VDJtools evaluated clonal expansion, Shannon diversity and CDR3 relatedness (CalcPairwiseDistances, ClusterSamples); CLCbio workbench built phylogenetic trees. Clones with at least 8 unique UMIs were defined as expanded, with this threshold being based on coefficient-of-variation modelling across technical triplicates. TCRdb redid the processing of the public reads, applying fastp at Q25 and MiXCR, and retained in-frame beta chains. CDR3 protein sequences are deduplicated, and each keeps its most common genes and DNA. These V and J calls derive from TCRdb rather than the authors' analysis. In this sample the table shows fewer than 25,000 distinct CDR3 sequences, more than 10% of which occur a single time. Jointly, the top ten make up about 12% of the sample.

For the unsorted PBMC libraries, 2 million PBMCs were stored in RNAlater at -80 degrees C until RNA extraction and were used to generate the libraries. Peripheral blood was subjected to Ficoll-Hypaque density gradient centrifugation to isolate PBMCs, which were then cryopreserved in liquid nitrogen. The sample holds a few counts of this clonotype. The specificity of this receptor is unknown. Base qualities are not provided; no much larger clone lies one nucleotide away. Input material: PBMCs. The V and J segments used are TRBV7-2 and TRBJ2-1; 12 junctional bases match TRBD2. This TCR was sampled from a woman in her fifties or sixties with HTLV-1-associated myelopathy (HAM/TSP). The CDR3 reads CASSFPSGGAPYNEQFF. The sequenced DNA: TGTGCCAGCAGCTTTCCTAGCGGGGGGGCCCCCTACAATGAGCAGTTCTTC.